This TCR beta chain was found in a study of brain metastases from non-small cell lung cancer. Study results and limitations: T-cell infiltration was lower in brain metastases than primaries (P < 0.001). Brain metastases shared most TCR repertoire with primaries, with sparse T cells.

V gave up 10 bases and J gave up 1 base, with 13 bases separating them. Germline V CDR1 and CDR2: KGHSH, LQKENI. This CDR3 has 13 amino acids. The data were produced by immunoSEQ multiplex PCR, yet TCRdb's version contains in-frame clones alone and is incomplete. The sample lists roughly 8,300 clones; around four fifths were seen once. A remark on this clone: Its matching antigen is unknown.

The chain links TRBV18 to TRBJ1-1; D perhaps matches TRBD1 (6 bases). The receptor was isolated from a donor aged 40 or older with non-small cell lung cancer. Material for sequencing was primary lung tumor tissue. CDR3 in DNA: TGTGCCACACAGGGAGGGGAGAACACTGAAGCTTTCTTT. It specifies CATQGGENTEAFF.